Following are 21 T cell receptor beta chains from one sample sequenced in a study of CD8+ T cells in alopecia areata. Reverse transcription of extracted RNA yielded cDNA, which provided the sequencing template. Some clones are missing from TCRdb's copy, which holds only in-frame ones; the method was immunoSEQ multiplex PCR. The table has some 170,000 clones, less than 75% seen once. The input for sequencing was CD8+ T cells sorted from blood, taken at week 0. The receptors shown here come from a human donor with alopecia areata.

The chain joins TRBV30 to TRBJ1-5; D call uncertain. Germline V gene sequence: CDR1 GTSNPN, CDR2 SVGIG (reference sequence). The CDR3 length is 15 residues. V gave up 4 bases and J gave up 0 bases, with 13 bases separating them. In DNA form, the CDR3 reads TGTGCCTGGAAATCGGGCGAGTATAGCAATCAGCCCCAGCATTTT. It translates to CAWKSGEYSNQPQHF.

The chain joins TRBV9 to TRBJ1-3; unclear D gene. With 9 bases removed from V and 4 bases from J, the gap between germline ends came to 8 bases. The CDR3 totals 11 residues. Looked up from germline, CDR1 is SGDLS and CDR2 is YYNGEE. CDR3 sequence reads: CATSKGNTIYF. In nucleotides, the CDR3 is TGTGCCACCTCCAAGGGAAACACCATATATTTT.

The chain combines TRBV5-6 with TRBJ2-6; a possible D gene is TRBD2 (5 bases). The CDR3 runs to 18 residues. V lost 0 bases and J lost 0, with 13 bases in between. Germline V gene data show CDR1 as SGHDT and CDR2 as YYEEEE. Here the CDR3 DNA reads TGTGCCAGCAGCTTGGTCTGGGGAGCCATCTCTGGGGCCAACGTCCTGACTTTC. Translation gives CASSLVWGAISGANVLTF.

This clone has only one observation. The rearrangement joins TRBV14 to TRBJ2-7; D might be TRBD1 (5 bases). The CDR3 has 13 amino acids. Between the trimmed V and J ends, which lost 3 bases and 2 bases, there was a span of 8 bases. The germline V gene encodes CDR1 SGHDN and CDR2 FVKESK. For the CDR3, the DNA is TGTGCCAGCAGCCACGTGGGGCCCTACGAGCAGTACTTC. Its translation is CASSHVGPYEQYF.

The J gene is TRBJ2-7, the V gene TRBV27, with 8 bases fitting TRBD1. The CDR3 runs to 15 residues. From germline, CDR1 is MNHEY and CDR2 SMNVEV (reference sequence). Trimming at V came to 1 base and at J to 2 bases, leaving 4 bases not matched to a gene. The CDR3 sequence: CASSLFQGATYEQYF. The DNA for the CDR3 is TGTGCCAGCAGTTTATTCCAGGGGGCAACCTACGAGCAGTACTTC.

The chain is built from TRBV7-8 and TRBJ2-7; D remains ambiguous. V was trimmed by 3 bases and J by 5 bases, leaving 11 bases between them. This CDR3 contains 13 residues. Germline CDR1 and CDR2: SGHVS and FQNEAQ. The CDR3 is CASSFSSWDEQYF. The CDR3 DNA sequence: TGTGCCAGCAGCTTTAGCTCCTGGGACGAGCAGTACTTC. Together with reference TRBV7-8 and TRBJ2-7, the CDR3 gives the full variable domain: GAGVSQSPRYKVAKRGQDVALRCDPISGHVSLFWYQQALGQGPEFLTYFQNEAQLDKSGLPSDRFFAERPEGSVSTLKIQRTQQEDSAVYLCASSFSSWDEQYFGPGTRLTVT.

This clone was seen a handful of times. This rearrangement joins TRBV11-1 to TRBJ1-1; 9 nucleotides align to TRBD1. Germline CDR1 is SGHAT and CDR2 is FQDESV (reference sequence). CDR3 size: 14 residues. Losses at the gene ends were 4 bases for V and 1 base for J; bases not matched to a gene: 1. In DNA form, the CDR3 reads TGTGCCAGCAGCTCGGGACAGGGGAACACTGAAGCTTTCTTT. This sequence encodes CASSSGQGNTEAFF.

V is TRBV11-2 and J is TRBJ2-5; D is perhaps TRBD1 (5 bases). V was clipped by 0 bases and J by 5 bases, with 13 bases between them. The CDR3 has 15 amino acids. Germline values: CDR1 SGHAT, CDR2 FQNNGV. CDR3 sequence: CASSLEWGLGETQYF. In nucleotides, the CDR3 is TGTGCCAGCAGCTTAGAATGGGGCCTCGGGGAGACCCAGTACTTC.

This clone showed up just once. This sequence joins TRBV15 and TRBJ2-7; 9 bases map to TRBD1. The V gene end was trimmed by 4 bases and the J gene end by 6 bases; junction bases not matched to a gene: 10. The CDR3 is 15 amino acids. CDR1 is LNHNV and CDR2 is YYDKDF in the germline V gene (reference sequence). CDR3 protein: CATSIYRGLGSEQYF. DNA for the CDR3: TGTGCCACCAGCATATACAGGGGGCTGGGTAGCGAGCAGTACTTC.

This chain links TRBV11-1 with TRBJ1-1; TRBD1 aligns across 11 bases. This CDR3 contains 17 residues. CDR1 is SGHAT and CDR2 is FQDESV in the germline V gene (reference sequence). V gave up 2 bases and J gave up 3 bases; unmatched junction bases: 8. CDR3 loop: CASSLPGQGDFHTEAFF. As DNA, the CDR3 is TGTGCCAGCAGCTTACCGGGACAGGGGGATTTTCACACTGAAGCTTTCTTT.

V is TRBV9 and J is TRBJ2-2; unclear D gene. V lost 0 bases, J lost 5 bases, and 8 bases lay in between. The CDR3 sequence is 14 residues long. Germline V lookup: CDR1 SGDLS, CDR2 YYNGEE. CDR3 nucleotides: TGTGCCAGCAGCGTAGGAGTGGGGACCGGGGAGCTGTTTTTT. As protein: CASSVGVGTGELFF. Variable domain in full (rest from reference TRBV9 and TRBJ2-2): DSGVTQTPKHLITATGQRVTLRCSPRSGDLSVYWYQQSLDQGLQFLIQYYNGEERAKGNILERFSAQQFPDLHSELNLSSLELGDSALYFCASSVGVGTGELFFGEGSRLTVL.

This clone has only one observation. The chain employs TRBV5-1 and TRBJ1-1; maybe TRBD1 (5 bases). CDR1 is SGHRS, CDR2 YFSETQ, per germline. The CDR3 contains 14 residues. Trimming removed 2 bases from V and 4 bases from J, with 12 bases in between. The CDR3 sequence is CASSFEGVATEAFF. In DNA, the CDR3 is TGCGCCAGCAGCTTCGAAGGGGTCGCCACTGAAGCTTTCTTT. Full variable domain (rest looked up from reference TRBV5-1 and TRBJ1-1): KAGVTQTPRYLIKTRGQQVTLSCSPISGHRSVSWYQQTPGQGLQFLFEYFSETQRNKGNFPGRFSGRQFSNSRSEMNVSTLELGDSALYLCASSFEGVATEAFFGQGTRLTVV.

This clone has only a few counts. Other DNA sequences in the sample encode the same CDR3. The rearrangement uses TRBV5-1 and TRBJ1-1; D gene unclear. Deletions cut 0 bases from V and 5 bases from J, with 5 bases between. This CDR3 is built from 12 residues. The germline gives CDR1 SGHRS, CDR2 YFSETQ. Here the CDR3 reads CASSLGSTEAFF. CDR3 nucleotide sequence: TGCGCCAGCAGCTTGGGTTCTACTGAAGCTTTCTTT.

The V gene is TRBV15, the J gene TRBJ1-1; D possibly corresponds to TRBD1 (6 bases). This CDR3 region has 14 residues. Trimming removed 1 base at V and 1 base at J, with 7 bases between. The germline CDR1 and CDR2 sequences are LNHNV and YYDKDF (reference sequence). CDR3 protein: CATSRAGQNTEAFF. The CDR3 DNA reads TGTGCCACCAGCAGAGCGGGACAGAACACTGAAGCTTTCTTT.

This chain uses TRBV9 with TRBJ2-1; a weak D match, TRBD2 (5 bases). This CDR3 comprises 18 residues. CDR1 is SGDLS, CDR2 YYNGEE, per germline. Between the trimmed V and J ends, which lost 0 bases and 9 bases, there was a span of 25 bases. CDR3 loop: CASSVDSTLWLASIEQFF. CDR3 coding DNA: TGTGCCAGCAGCGTAGATAGTACATTGTGGCTAGCTAGTATTGAGCAGTTCTTC.

V and J are TRBV4-2 and TRBJ2-7, with TRBD2 matching over 10 bases. The J segment lost 9 bases and the V segment lost 1 base, leaving 9 bases of the junction unmatched. Per the germline V gene, CDR1 is LGHNA and CDR2 is YNFKEQ. The CDR3 covers 15 residues. The CDR3 spells CASSQGTSGPDGQYF. CDR3 nucleotides: TGTGCCAGCAGCCAAGGGACTAGCGGCCCGGACGGGCAGTACTTC.

This chain joins TRBV2 and TRBJ2-3, with 10 bases that match TRBD2. The germline V gene has CDR1 SNHLY and CDR2 FYNNEI. This CDR3 is built from 16 residues. Losses at the gene ends were 6 bases for V and 6 bases for J; bases not matched to a gene: 12. CDR3: CASRGPTSGEWDTQYF. Here the CDR3 DNA reads TGTGCCAGCAGAGGGCCTACTAGCGGGGAGTGGGATACGCAGTATTTT.

Comment on this clone: The sample holds other DNA sequences that translate to the same CDR3. The genes are TRBV29-1 and TRBJ1-2; weak D call: TRBD1 (5 bases). The ends were cut back, 4 bases at V and 8 bases at J, with 8 bases in the middle. Germline CDR1 is SQVTM and CDR2 is ANQGSEA. The CDR3 sequence is 10 residues long. The CDR3 nucleotides are TGCAGCGTTGTAGGGGACGGCTACACCTTC. It encodes CSVVGDGYTF.

Only a few counts were recorded for this clone. The rearrangement uses TRBV5-6 and TRBJ2-6; D perhaps matches TRBD1 (6 bases). Per germline, CDR1 SGHDT and CDR2 YYEEEE. Trimming pared 4 bases from V and 0 bases from J, leaving 14 bases between. This CDR3 has 17 amino acids. The CDR3 sequence is CASSSDRFSSGANVLTF. The CDR3 DNA reads as TGTGCCAGCAGCAGCGACAGGTTTTCCTCTGGGGCCAACGTCCTGACTTTC.

There are a few counts of this clone. The CDR3 here is CASSRLNHPSGQGGEKLFF. DNA of the CDR3: TGCGCCAGCAGTCGTCTTAATCACCCTTCGGGACAGGGTGGTGAAAAACTGTTTTTT. This rearrangement joins TRBV23-1 to TRBJ1-4; 9 bases fit TRBD1. Being an ORF, TRBV23-1 has a function that is uncertain. Trimming took 4 bases from V and 7 from J; bases not matched to a gene: 19. The CDR3 consists of 19 residues.

This chain connects TRBV2 to TRBJ2-7; 9 nucleotides match TRBD1. Germline CDR1 and CDR2: SNHLY and FYNNEI. The CDR3 is made up of 15 amino acids. The trim removed 1 base at V and 2 bases at J, leaving 3 bases unmatched. In DNA form, the CDR3 reads TGTGCCAGCAGTGAAGGGGACAGGGAAACCTACGAGCAGTACTTC. Translation: CASSEGDRETYEQYF. The variable domain in full, with the rest retrieved from reference TRBV2 and TRBJ2-7, is EPEVTQTPSHQVTQMGQEVILRCVPISNHLYFYWYRQILGQKVEFLVSFYNNEISEKSEIFDDQFSVERPDGSNFTLKIRSTKLEDSAMYFCASSEGDRETYEQYFGPGTRLTVT.